The rows below give T cell receptor beta chains drawn from one sample of a study of T cell responses to AZD1222 COVID-19 vaccine. Profiling relied on immunoSEQ multiplex PCR, and the TCRdb table lists in-frame clones only, not all of them. The sample lists 150,000 to 180,000 clones, 88% occurring once. The input for sequencing was peripheral blood, taken on day 0 of AZD1222 vaccination. The receptor source for this set is an adult in good health. CDR3s include the opening cysteine and the closing phenylalanine or tryptophan. The order of the fields is J gene, V gene, D gene, clone size, CDR3 length, CDR3 DNA, CDR3 protein. D genes are given only for firm matches. The size entry is marked missing in some rows and otherwise reads once, few, many or a size class.

TRBJ1-1,TRBV7-2,NA,NA,15,TGTGCCAGCAGCAAACAGGGTTCAATGGGCACTGAAGCTTTCTTT,CASSKQGSMGTEAFF
TRBJ1-1,TRBV12-3/TRBV12-4,NA,NA,13,TGTGCCAGCAGTTCCATTGGGAACACTGAAGCTTTCTTT,CASSSIGNTEAFF
TRBJ1-2,TRBV10-3,NA,NA,16,TGTGCCATCAGTGAGTCGAAGGGCCTCCTTCGGCGTGGCTACACCTTC,CAISESKGLLRRGYTF
TRBJ1-1,TRBV7-2,NA,NA,13,TGTGCCAGCAGCTTGAGGGTTGCCACTGAAGCTTTCTTT,CASSLRVATEAFF
TRBJ1-1,TRBV5-1,TRBD1,NA,15,TGCGCCAGCAGCTTGGCACAGGGGGAGAACACTGAAGCTTTCTTT,CASSLAQGENTEAFF
TRBJ2-4,TRBV12-3/TRBV12-4,NA,once,12,TGTGCCAGCAGTCTCTCCAAAAACATTCAGTACTTC,CASSLSKNIQYF
TRBJ1-3,TRBV15,NA,NA,17,TGTGCCACCAGCAGAGGGCCAGGACTCAATCTTGGAAACACCATATATTTT,CATSRGPGLNLGNTIYF
TRBJ2-7,TRBV11-1,NA,NA,14,TGTGCCAGCAGCTTAGCAGTGGGGAACTACGAGCAGTACTTC,CASSLAVGNYEQYF
TRBJ2-7,TRBV11-1,TRBD1,few,15,TGTGCCAGCAGCGATACAGGGGGTAGCTCCTACGAGCAGTACTTC,CASSDTGGSSYEQYF
TRBJ2-7,TRBV7-2,TRBD2,NA,16,TGTGCCAGCAGCTTATCCTCTAGCGGGGGCCCCTACGAGCAGTACTTC,CASSLSSSGGPYEQYF